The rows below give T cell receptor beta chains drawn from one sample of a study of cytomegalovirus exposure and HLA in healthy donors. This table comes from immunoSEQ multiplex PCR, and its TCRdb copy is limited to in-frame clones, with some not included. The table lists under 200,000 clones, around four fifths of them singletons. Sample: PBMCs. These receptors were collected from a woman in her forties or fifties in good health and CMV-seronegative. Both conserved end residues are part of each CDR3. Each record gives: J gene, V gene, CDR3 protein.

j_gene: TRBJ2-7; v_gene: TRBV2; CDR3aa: CASSPWTGGVGEQYF
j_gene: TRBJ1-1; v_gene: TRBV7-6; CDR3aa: CASSLALGAMTEAFF
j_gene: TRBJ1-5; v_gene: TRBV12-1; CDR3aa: CASSFKTGGYSNQPQHF
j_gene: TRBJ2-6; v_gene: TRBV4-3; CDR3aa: CASSQEGTGSGANVLTF
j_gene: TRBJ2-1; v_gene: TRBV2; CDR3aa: CASMGLAGGNEQFF
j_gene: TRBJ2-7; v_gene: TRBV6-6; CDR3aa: CASSRSRTITTYEQYF
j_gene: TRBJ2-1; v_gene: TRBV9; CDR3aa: CASSVELITYNEQFF
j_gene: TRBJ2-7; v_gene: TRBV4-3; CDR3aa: CASSQGLAGVDSYEQYF
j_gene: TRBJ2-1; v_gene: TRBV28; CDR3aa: CATFSGEQFF
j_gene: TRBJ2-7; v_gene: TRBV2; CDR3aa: CASNDRRSYEQYF
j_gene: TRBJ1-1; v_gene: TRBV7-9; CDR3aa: CASSQGAGARAEAFF
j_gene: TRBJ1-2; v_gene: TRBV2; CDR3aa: CASRMGQAVYGYTF
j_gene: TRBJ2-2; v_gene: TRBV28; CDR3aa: CASSLTGMNTGELFF
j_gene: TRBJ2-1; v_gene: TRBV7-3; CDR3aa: CASSPGTSGNEQFF
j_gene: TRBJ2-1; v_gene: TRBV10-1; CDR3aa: CASSVSQGANEQFF
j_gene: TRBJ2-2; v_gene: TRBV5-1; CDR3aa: CASSPYGGTGELFF
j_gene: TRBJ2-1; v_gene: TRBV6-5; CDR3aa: CASRTTGERGNEQFF
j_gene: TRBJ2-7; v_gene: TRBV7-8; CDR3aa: CASRTASYEQYF
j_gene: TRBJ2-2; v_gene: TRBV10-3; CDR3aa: CAIASGRAPVPGELFF
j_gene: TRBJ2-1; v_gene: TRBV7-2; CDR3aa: CASSLIGLAGGGEQFF
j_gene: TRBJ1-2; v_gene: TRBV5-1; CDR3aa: CASSSDRGLSYGYTF
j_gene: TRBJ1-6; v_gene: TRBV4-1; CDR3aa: CASSPWGTGTNSPLHF
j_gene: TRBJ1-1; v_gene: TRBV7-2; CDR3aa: CASSRLAGDTEAFF
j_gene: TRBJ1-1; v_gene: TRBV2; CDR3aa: CASTTNTEAFF
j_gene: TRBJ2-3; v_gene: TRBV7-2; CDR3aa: CASSSPRGRGDTQYF
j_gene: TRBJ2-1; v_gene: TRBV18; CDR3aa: CASSPDLSYNEQFF
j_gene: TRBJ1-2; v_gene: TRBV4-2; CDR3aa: CASSRDGGGYGYTF
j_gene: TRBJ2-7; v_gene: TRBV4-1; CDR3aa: CASPPDRAHSNEQYF
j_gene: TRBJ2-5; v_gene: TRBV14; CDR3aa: CASSIQAGGRGETQYF
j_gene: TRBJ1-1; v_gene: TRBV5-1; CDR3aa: CASSWSGRLNTEAFF
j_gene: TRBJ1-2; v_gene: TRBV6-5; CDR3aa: CASSYSDRPNYGYTF
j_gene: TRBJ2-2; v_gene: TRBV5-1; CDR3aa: CASSTLTGTGELFF
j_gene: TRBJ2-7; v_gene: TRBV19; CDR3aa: CASSIQRGGYEQYF
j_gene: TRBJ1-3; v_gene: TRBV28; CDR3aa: CASSPHLGLGNTIYF
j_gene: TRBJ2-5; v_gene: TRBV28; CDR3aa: CASSPLAKYQETQYF
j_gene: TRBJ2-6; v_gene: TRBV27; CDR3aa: CASTQQSSGANVLTF
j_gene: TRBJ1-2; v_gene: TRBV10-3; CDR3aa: CAILDEGLYGYTF